Each of the 13 T cell receptor beta chains below was sequenced from the same sample in a study of T cells after yellow fever vaccination (dated by TCRdb to the late 2010s). The treatment or condition label, read with the paper, signifies: live attenuated yellow fever vaccine strain. The receptor library was made with 5' RACE. Instrument on record: Illumina NovaSeq 6000. TCRdb's own reprocessing of the public reads used fastp at Q25 and MiXCR and kept productive beta chains. CDR3 protein sequences are deduplicated, and each keeps its most common genes and DNA. The sample data list about 320,000 distinct CDR3 sequences, and 3.5% to 4.5% of these were observed just once. Approximately 20% of the sample belongs to the ten largest clones. The material was PBMCs, obtained 15 days after the yellow fever booster vaccination. All receptors derive from a man younger than 30 who received the YFV17D yellow fever vaccine.

This clonotype showed up many times. J is TRBJ2-3 and V is TRBV5-6; D may be TRBD2 (5 bases). V gave up 1 base and J gave up 2 bases, with 11 bases separating them. In germline, CDR1 is SGHDT, CDR2 YYEEEE. This CDR3 is 15 amino acids long. CDR3 sequence (DNA): TGTGCCAGCAGCTTGTCATTAGCGACCACAGATACGCAGTATTTT. Its protein is CASSLSLATTDTQYF. Full variable domain (outside the CDR3, taken from reference TRBV5-6 and TRBJ2-3): DAGVTQSPTHLIKTRGQQVTLRCSPKSGHDTVSWYQQALGQGPQFIFQYYEEEERQRGNFPDRFSGHQFPNYSSELNVNALLLGDSALYLCASSLSLATTDTQYFGPGTRLTVL.

This clonotype was seen only a few times. The V and J genes are TRBV29-1 and TRBJ1-5; 7 bases line up with TRBD1. CDR1 and CDR2 from the germline V gene are SQVTM and ANQGSEA. J was trimmed by 5 bases and V by 5 bases; bases with no gene match: 9. The CDR3 spans 14 residues. CDR3 nucleotides: TGCAGCGTTTCCGTGACAGGGAAAGATCAGCCCCAGCATTTT. It translates to CSVSVTGKDQPQHF.

This clonotype was counted many times. CDR3 loop: CASSSPDRAPGELFF. CDR3 sequence (DNA): TGTGCCAGCAGTTCCCCCGACAGGGCCCCCGGGGAGCTGTTTTTT. This chain connects TRBV6-6 to TRBJ2-2, with 7 bases aligning to TRBD1. V was clipped by 4 bases and J by 6 bases; unmatched bases: 8. Germline CDR1 MNHNY, CDR2 SVGAGI (reference sequence). This CDR3 has 15 amino acids.

This clonotype was counted ten times or more. The chain links TRBV4-3 to TRBJ2-4; 10 bases map to TRBD2. V dropped 2 bases and J dropped 1; count of bases not matched to a gene: 5. Germline V lookup: CDR1 LGHNA, CDR2 YSLEER. The CDR3 has 17 amino acids. CDR3 loop: CASSQKFSGGAKNIQYF. The CDR3 region has the DNA TGCGCCAGCAGCCAAAAATTTAGCGGGGGGGCCAAAAACATTCAGTACTTC.

V gene TRBV9 combines with J gene TRBJ1-1, with D uncertain. Germline lookup yields CDR1 SGDLS and CDR2 YYNGEE. CDR3 size: 14 residues. The V gene lost 2 bases and the J gene lost 1 base, with 9 bases spanning the gap. CDR3 protein: CASSVSTANTEAFF. DNA of the CDR3: TGTGCCAGCAGCGTTTCGACCGCGAACACTGAAGCTTTCTTT.

This clonotype was counted only a few times. The chain uses TRBV6-2 or TRBV6-3 and TRBJ2-5; 16 bases line up with TRBD2. CDR1 and CDR2 from the germline V gene are MNHEY and SVGEGT. The CDR3 has 16 amino acids. Trimming took 2 bases from V and 3 from J; bases not matched to a gene: 0. The CDR3 reads CASSYGTSGGEETQYF. CDR3 DNA sequence: TGTGCCAGCAGTTACGGGACTAGCGGGGGGGAAGAGACCCAGTACTTC.

The table lists this clonotype with many counts. The rearrangement uses TRBV12-3 or TRBV12-4 and TRBJ1-1; the D gene is possibly TRBD1 (5 bases). V was clipped by 8 bases and J by 1 base, with 17 bases between them. The CDR3 is made up of 15 amino acids. The CDR3 DNA is TGTGCCAGCCGCCCAATAGGGGCGGGGAACACTGAAGCTTTCTTT. Amino acids: CASRPIGAGNTEAFF.

This clonotype was found many times. V usage is TRBV5-1 and J usage is TRBJ2-7; D unresolved. Trimming took off 1 base at V and 7 bases at J, with 9 bases between the two ends. Germline assignment: CDR1 SGHRS and CDR2 YFSETQ. This CDR3 contains 12 residues. The CDR3 sequence is CASSLLGSEQYF. CDR3 DNA: TGCGCCAGCAGCTTGCTTGGATCGGAGCAGTACTTC.

V usage is TRBV2 and J usage is TRBJ2-2; D gene unclear. V was pared by 4 bases and J by 0 bases, with 9 bases between. Germline assignment: CDR1 SNHLY and CDR2 FYNNEI. CDR3 length equals 15 residues. Here the CDR3 reads CASSVQNPNTGELFF. CDR3 coding DNA: TGTGCCAGCAGTGTCCAGAACCCGAACACCGGGGAGCTGTTTTTT.

J is TRBJ2-7 and V is TRBV7-3; 13 nucleotides match TRBD2. The CDR3 is 17 amino acids. Germline CDR1 and CDR2: SGHTA and FQGTGA. V dropped 5 bases and J dropped 0; count of bases not matched to a gene: 7. CDR3 amino acids: CASSLTSGGPLSYEQYF. The CDR3 nucleotides read TGTGCCAGCAGCCTGACTAGCGGGGGGCCCCTCTCCTACGAGCAGTACTTC.

This sequence joins TRBV10-3 and TRBJ2-7; TRBD1 aligns across 8 bases. The V segment lost 6 bases and the J segment 6 bases; nucleotides outside the gene matches: 4. The CDR3 sequence is 12 residues long. CDR1 is ENHRY and CDR2 is SYGVKD in the germline V gene. CDR3 protein: CAISPDRGEQYV. CDR3 sequence (DNA): TGTGCCATCAGCCCAGACAGGGGCGAGCAGTACGTC.

A few counts support this clonotype. The rearrangement links TRBV11-2 to TRBJ2-2; 10 bases agree with TRBD2. The CDR3 totals 16 residues. The ends lost 8 bases at V and 4 bases at J; junction bases unmatched: 10. The germline V gene encodes CDR1 SGHAT and CDR2 FQNNGV. The CDR3 nucleotides are TGTGCCAGCGAACGGCGGGGACTAGCGTCCACCGGGGAGCTGTTTTTT. Residues: CASERRGLASTGELFF.

Many counts were recorded for this clonotype. The chain combines TRBV7-2 with TRBJ2-5; 7 nucleotides align to TRBD1. Germline V gives CDR1 SGHTA, CDR2 FQGNSA. The V segment lost 3 bases and the J segment 4 bases; nucleotides outside the gene matches: 2. This CDR3 has 13 amino acids. CDR3 sequence reads: CASSLSGGETQYF. As DNA, the CDR3 is TGTGCCAGCAGCTTGTCAGGGGGAGAGACCCAGTACTTC. Filled out from reference TRBV7-2 and TRBJ2-5, the complete variable domain reads GAGVSQSPSNKVTEKGKDVELRCDPISGHTALYWYRQSLGQGLEFLIYFQGNSAPDKSGLPSDRFSAERTGGSVSTLTIQRTQQEDSAVYLCASSLSGGETQYFGPGTRLLVL.